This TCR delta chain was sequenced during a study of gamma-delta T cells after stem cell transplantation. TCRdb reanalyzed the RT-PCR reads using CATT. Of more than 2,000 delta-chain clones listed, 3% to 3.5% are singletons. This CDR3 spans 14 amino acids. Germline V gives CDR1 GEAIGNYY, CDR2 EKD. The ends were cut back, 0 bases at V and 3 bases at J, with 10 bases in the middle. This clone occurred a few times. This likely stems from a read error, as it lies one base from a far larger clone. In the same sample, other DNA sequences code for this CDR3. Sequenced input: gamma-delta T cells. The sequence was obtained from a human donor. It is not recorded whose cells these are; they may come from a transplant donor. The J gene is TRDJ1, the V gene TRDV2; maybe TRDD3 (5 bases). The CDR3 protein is CACDTAGQSDKLIF. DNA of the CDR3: TGTGCCTGTGACACCGCTGGGCAGTCCGATAAACTCATCTTT.